The entry below gives a single T cell receptor beta chain sequence along with its context. This CDR3 is 14 amino acids long. The V end lost 0 bases, the J end lost 3 bases, and 8 bases lay between the germline ends. Germline loops: CDR1 MNHNY, CDR2 SVGAGI (reference sequence). A single record per CDR3 protein comes from TCRdb applying MiXCR to the RT-PCR reads. The data show hundreds of thousands of distinct CDR3 sequences, 14% seen once. Sequenced: memory CD4+ T cells from blood. This receptor was obtained from a female donor in good health, serving as a healthy control. The chain employs TRBV6-6 and TRBJ1-1; D gene uncertain. Here the CDR3 DNA reads TGTGCCAGCAGTTACTCCGGAGTTGACACTGAAGCTTTCTTT. Encoded protein: CASSYSGVDTEAFF.